The clone carrying this T cell receptor (beta chain) was seen only once. V was pared by 0 bases and J by 6 bases, with 7 bases of the junction left unmatched. This CDR3 is built from 16 residues. Germline V gene lookup returns CDR1 LNHDA and CDR2 SQIVND (reference sequence). The data originate from a study of blood T cell repertoires in COVID-19. Using immunoSEQ multiplex PCR, the repertoire was profiled, and TCRdb retains in-frame clones only, with some absent. This table has roughly 250,000 clones, 85% to 90% appearing once. The rearrangement links TRBV19 to TRBJ1-2, with 10 bases aligning to TRBD1. The source is a woman in her 40s with acute or convalescent COVID-19. The sequenced sample consisted of peripheral blood. The chain's CDR3 is CASSIEDRGSIHGYTF. As DNA, the CDR3 is TGTGCCAGTAGTATAGAGGACAGGGGGTCTATCCATGGCTACACCTTC. Supplemented by reference TRBV19 and TRBJ1-2, the full variable domain reads DGGITQSPKYLFRKEGQNVTLSCEQNLNHDAMYWYRQDPGQGLRLIYYSQIVNDFQKGDIAEGYSVSREKKESFPLTVTSAQKNPTAFYLCASSIEDRGSIHGYTFGSGTRLTVV.